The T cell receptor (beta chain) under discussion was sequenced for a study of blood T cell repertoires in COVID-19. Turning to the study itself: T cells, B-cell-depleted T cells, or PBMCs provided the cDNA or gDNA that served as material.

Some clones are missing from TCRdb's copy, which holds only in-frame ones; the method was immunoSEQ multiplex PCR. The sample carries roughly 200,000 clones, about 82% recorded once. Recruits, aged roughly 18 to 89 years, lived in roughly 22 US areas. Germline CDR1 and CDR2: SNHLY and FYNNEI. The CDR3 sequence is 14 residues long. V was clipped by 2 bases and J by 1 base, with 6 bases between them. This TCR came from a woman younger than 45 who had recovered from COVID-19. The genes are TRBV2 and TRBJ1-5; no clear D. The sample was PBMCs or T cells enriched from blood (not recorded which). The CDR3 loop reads CASSEIRSNQPQHF. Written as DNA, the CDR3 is TGTGCCAGCAGTGAAATCCGGAGCAATCAGCCCCAGCATTTT.